The subject of this entry is one TCR beta chain. Its antigen is still unknown. Profiled with immunoSEQ multiplex PCR; TCRdb holds only in-frame clones, not every one. The table shows 5,000 or so clones, with 80% occurring only once. The entry originates in a study of high-grade serous ovarian cancer treatment subgroups. Regarding the study as a whole: Only CDR3 was analyzed; CDR1 and CDR2 were not.

Tumor samples were taken before definitive surgery or chemotherapy. Looked up from germline, CDR1 is SEHNR and CDR2 is FQNEAQ (reference sequence). This CDR3 has 13 residues. The V end lost 1 base, the J end lost 8 bases, and 11 bases lay between the germline ends. V gene TRBV7-9 combines with J gene TRBJ1-2; no reliable D call. The sequencing sample was made of tumor tissue. The TCR sequence derives from a human donor with high-grade serous ovarian cancer. CDR3 residues: CASSLEGHQGYTF. As DNA, the CDR3 is TGTGCCAGCAGCTTAGAGGGTCATCAGGGCTACACCTTC.